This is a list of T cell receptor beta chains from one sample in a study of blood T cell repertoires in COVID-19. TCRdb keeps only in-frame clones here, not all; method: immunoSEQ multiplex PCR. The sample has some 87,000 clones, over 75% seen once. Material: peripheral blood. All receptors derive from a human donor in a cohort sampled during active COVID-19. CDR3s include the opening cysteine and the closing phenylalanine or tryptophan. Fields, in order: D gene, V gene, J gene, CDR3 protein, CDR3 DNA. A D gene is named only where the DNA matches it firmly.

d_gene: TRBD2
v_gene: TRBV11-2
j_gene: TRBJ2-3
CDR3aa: CASHGTSVATDTQYF
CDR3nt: TGTGCCAGTCACGGGACTAGCGTAGCCACAGATACGCAGTATTTT

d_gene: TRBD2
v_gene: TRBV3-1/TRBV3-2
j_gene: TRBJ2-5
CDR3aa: CASSQVGSGGIQETQYF
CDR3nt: TGTGCCAGCAGCCAAGTCGGTAGCGGGGGAATACAAGAGACCCAGTACTTC

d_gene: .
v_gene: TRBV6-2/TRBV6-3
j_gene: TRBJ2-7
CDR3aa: CASSPQDSSFPPYEQYF
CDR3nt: TGTGCCAGCAGCCCCCAAGACAGTTCCTTCCCCCCCTACGAGCAGTACTTC

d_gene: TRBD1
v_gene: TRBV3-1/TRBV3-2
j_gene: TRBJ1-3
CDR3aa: CASSQAPGGSSGNTIYF
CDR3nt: TGTGCCAGCAGCCAAGCGCCAGGGGGTTCCTCTGGAAACACCATATATTTT

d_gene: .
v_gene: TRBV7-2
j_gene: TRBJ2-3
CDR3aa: CASSLGLYTDTQYF
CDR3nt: TGTGCCAGCAGCCTGGGACTTTACACAGATACGCAGTATTTT

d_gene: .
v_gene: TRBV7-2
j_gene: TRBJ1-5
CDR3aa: CASSFGNNQPQHF
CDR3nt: TGTGCCAGCAGCTTCGGGAACAATCAGCCCCAGCATTTT

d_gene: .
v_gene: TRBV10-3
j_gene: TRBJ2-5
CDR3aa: CAISEVRGPRDQETQYF
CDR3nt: TGTGCCATCAGTGAGGTCCGCGGACCACGGGATCAAGAGACCCAGTACTTC

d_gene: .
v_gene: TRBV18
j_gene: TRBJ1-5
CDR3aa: CASSPTQARNQPQHF
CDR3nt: TGTGCCAGCTCACCTACACAGGCACGCAATCAGCCCCAGCATTTT

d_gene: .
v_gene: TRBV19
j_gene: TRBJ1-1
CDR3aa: CASSKMNTEAFF
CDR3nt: TGTGCCAGTAGCAAAATGAACACTGAAGCTTTCTTT

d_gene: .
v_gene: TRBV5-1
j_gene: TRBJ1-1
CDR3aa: CASSKEGGVVGDTEAFF
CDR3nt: TGCGCCAGCAGCAAAGAGGGCGGAGTCGTAGGAGACACTGAAGCTTTCTTT

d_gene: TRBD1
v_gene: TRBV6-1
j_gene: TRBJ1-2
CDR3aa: CASSDWDSLGYTF
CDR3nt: TGTGCCAGCAGTGATTGGGACAGCCTTGGCTACACCTTC

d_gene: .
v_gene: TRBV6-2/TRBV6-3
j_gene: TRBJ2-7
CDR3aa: CASSYRQSRVSYEQYF
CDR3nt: TGTGCCAGCAGTTACAGGCAGAGCAGGGTTTCCTACGAGCAGTACTTC

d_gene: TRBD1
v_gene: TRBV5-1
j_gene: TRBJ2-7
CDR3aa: CASSPDRENEQYF
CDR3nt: TGCGCCAGCAGCCCGGACAGGGAAAACGAGCAGTACTTC